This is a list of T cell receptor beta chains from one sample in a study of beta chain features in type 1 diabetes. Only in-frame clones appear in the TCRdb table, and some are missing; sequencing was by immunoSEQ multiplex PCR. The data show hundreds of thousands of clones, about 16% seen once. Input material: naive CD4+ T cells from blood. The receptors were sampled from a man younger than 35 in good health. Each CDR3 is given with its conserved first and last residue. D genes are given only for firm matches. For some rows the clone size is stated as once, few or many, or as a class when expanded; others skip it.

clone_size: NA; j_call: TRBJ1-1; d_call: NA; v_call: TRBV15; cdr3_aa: CATSRGQAGGTEAFF; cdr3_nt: TGTGCCACCAGCAGAGGGCAGGCCGGAGGCACTGAAGCTTTCTTT
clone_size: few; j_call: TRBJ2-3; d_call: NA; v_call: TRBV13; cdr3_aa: CASSLAIFTDTQYF; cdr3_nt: TGTGCCAGCAGTCTAGCTATCTTCACAGATACGCAGTATTTT
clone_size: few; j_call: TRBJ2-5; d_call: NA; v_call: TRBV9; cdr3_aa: CASSVVGLGETQYF; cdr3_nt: TGTGCCAGCAGCGTAGTAGGGCTTGGCGAGACCCAGTACTTC
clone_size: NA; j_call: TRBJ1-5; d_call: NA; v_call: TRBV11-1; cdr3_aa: CASSLDGGASQPQHF; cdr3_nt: TGTGCCAGCAGCTTAGACGGGGGAGCGAGTCAGCCCCAGCATTTT
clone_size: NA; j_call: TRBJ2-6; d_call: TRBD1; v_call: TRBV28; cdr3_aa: CASSPTGLGGANVLTF; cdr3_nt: TGTGCCAGCAGTCCGACAGGGCTGGGTGGGGCCAACGTCCTGACTTTC
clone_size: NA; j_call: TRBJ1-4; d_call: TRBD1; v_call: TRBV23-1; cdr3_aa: CASRPPRAGTATNEKLFF; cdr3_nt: TGCGCCAGCAGACCCCCGAGGGCCGGGACAGCAACTAATGAAAAACTGTTTTTT
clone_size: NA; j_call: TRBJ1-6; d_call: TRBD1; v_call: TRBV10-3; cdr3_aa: CAISETGGVALHF; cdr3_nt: TGTGCCATCAGTGAGACAGGGGGGGTTGCCCTCCACTTT
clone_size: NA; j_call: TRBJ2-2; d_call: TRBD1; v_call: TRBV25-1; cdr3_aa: CASRGQTNTGELFF; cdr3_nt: TGTGCCAGCAGGGGACAGACGAACACCGGGGAGCTGTTTTTT
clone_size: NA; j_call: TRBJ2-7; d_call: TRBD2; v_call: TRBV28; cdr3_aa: CASSFPLAEKYEQYF; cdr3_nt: TGTGCCAGCAGTTTCCCACTAGCGGAGAAATACGAGCAGTACTTC
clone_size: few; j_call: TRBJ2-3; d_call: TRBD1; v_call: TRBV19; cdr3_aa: CASTHTGTGSTDTQYF; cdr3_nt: TGTGCCAGTACCCATACCGGGACAGGGAGCACAGATACGCAGTATTTT
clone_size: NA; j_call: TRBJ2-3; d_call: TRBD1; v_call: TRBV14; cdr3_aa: CASSFSRGPGDTQYF; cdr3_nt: TGTGCCAGCAGCTTCTCCAGGGGGCCGGGAGATACGCAGTATTTT
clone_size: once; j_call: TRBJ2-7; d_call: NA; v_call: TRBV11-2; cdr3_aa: CASRLQGSLREQYF; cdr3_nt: TGTGCCAGCAGACTACAGGGTTCCCTACGCGAGCAGTACTTC
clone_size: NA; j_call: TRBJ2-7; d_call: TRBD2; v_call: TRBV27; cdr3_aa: CASRASGSSEQYF; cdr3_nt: TGTGCCAGCAGGGCTAGCGGGAGCTCCGAGCAGTACTTC
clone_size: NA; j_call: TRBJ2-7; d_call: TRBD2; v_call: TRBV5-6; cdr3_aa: CASSLAVMEGLKYEQYF; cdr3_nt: TGTGCCAGCAGCTTGGCCGTGATGGAGGGACTAAAATACGAGCAGTACTTC
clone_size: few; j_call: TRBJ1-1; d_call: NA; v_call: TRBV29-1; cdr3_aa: CSVGNEGTEAFF; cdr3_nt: TGCAGCGTAGGGAACGAAGGCACTGAAGCTTTCTTT
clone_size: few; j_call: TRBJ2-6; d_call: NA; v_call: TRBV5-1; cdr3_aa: CASSSTGAGANVLTF; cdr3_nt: TGCGCCAGCAGCTCGACCGGGGCTGGGGCCAACGTCCTGACTTTC
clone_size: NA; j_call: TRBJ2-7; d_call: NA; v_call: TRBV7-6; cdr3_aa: CASSLVLESYEQYF; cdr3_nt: TGTGCCAGCAGCTTAGTTTTGGAATCCTACGAGCAGTACTTC
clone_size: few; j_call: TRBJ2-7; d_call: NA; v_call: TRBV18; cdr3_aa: CASSRGVYEQYF; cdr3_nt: TGTGCCAGCTCACGGGGGGTCTACGAGCAGTACTTC
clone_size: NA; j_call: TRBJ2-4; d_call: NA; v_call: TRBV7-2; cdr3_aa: CASSLEGAANIQYF; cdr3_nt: TGTGCCAGCAGCTTAGAAGGGGCGGCAAACATTCAGTACTTC
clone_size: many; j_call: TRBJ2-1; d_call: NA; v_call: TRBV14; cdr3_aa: CASSQGMGLIYNEQFF; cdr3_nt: TGTGCCAGCAGCCAAGGTATGGGGCTTATCTACAATGAGCAGTTCTTC
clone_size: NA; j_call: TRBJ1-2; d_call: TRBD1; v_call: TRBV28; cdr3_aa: CASSPGGRGYTF; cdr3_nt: TGTGCCAGCAGCCCAGGGGGCCGGGGCTACACCTTC
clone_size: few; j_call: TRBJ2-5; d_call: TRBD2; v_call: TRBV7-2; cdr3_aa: CASSQGLAGGYGTQYF; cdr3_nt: TGTGCCAGCAGCCAAGGACTAGCGGGAGGTTACGGGACCCAGTACTTC
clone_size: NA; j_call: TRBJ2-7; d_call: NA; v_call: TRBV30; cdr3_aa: CAWRQRTGTGVKQYF; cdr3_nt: TGTGCCTGGAGACAAAGGACCGGGACCGGCGTAAAGCAGTACTTC
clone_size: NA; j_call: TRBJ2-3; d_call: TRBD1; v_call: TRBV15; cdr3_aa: CATTPGQLSTDTQYF; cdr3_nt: TGTGCCACCACCCCGGGACAGCTTTCCACAGATACGCAGTATTTT
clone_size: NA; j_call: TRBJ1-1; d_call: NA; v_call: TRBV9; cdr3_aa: CASSVAGSNTEAFF; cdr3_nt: TGTGCCAGCAGCGTAGCAGGGTCGAACACTGAAGCTTTCTTT
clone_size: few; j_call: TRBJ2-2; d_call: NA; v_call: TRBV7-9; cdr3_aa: CASSRISTALPHTGELFF; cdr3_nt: TGTGCCAGCAGCCGAATCTCGACAGCCCTTCCCCACACCGGGGAGCTGTTTTTT
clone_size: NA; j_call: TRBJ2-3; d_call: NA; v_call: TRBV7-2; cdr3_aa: CASRLSTDTQYF; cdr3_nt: TGTGCCAGCAGACTAAGCACAGATACGCAGTATTTT
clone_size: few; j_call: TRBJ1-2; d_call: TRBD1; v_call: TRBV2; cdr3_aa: CASRDYSRGPDYGYTF; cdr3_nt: TGTGCCAGCAGAGATTATTCCAGGGGGCCAGACTATGGCTACACCTTC
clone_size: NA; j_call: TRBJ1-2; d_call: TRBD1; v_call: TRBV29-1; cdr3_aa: CSGSRQGFNYGYTF; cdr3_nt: TGCAGCGGATCAAGACAGGGTTTTAACTATGGCTACACCTTC
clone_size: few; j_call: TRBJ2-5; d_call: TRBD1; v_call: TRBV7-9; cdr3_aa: CASSGRQGWLETQYF; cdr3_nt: TGTGCCAGCAGCGGAAGACAGGGATGGTTAGAGACCCAGTACTTC
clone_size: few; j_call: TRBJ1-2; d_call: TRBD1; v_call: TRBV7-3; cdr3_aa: CASSFDRGPGYGYTF; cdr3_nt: TGTGCCAGCAGCTTCGATAGGGGGCCAGGCTATGGCTACACCTTC
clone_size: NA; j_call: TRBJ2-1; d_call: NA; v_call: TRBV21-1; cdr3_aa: CASSLGAAYNEQFF; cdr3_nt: TGTGCCAGCAGCCTAGGGGCAGCTTACAATGAGCAGTTCTTC
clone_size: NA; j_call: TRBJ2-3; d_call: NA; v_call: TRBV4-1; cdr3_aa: CASSQVQDTQYF; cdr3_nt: TGCGCCAGCAGCCAAGTCCAAGATACGCAGTATTTT
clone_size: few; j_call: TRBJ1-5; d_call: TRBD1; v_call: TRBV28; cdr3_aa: CASSPPGQGDQPQHF; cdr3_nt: TGTGCCAGCAGTCCACCGGGACAGGGGGATCAGCCCCAGCATTTT
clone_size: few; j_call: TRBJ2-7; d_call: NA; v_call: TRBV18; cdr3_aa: CASSYGISYEQYF; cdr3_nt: TGTGCCAGCTCGTATGGGATCTCCTACGAGCAGTACTTC
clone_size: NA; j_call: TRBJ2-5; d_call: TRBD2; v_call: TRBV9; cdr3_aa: CASSVAQRGGQETQYF; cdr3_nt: TGTGCCAGCAGCGTAGCTCAGCGGGGGGGACAAGAGACCCAGTACTTC
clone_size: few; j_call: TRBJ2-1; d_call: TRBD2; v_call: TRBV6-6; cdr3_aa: CATYEGLAGYNEQFF; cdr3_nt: TGTGCCACCTACGAGGGACTAGCGGGTTACAATGAGCAGTTCTTC
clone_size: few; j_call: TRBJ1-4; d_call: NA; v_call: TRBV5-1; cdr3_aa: CASSFTAKNEKLFF; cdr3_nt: TGCGCCAGCAGCTTCACAGCTAAGAATGAAAAACTGTTTTTT
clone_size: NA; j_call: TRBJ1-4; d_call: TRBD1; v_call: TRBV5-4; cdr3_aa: CASSDRNNEKLFF; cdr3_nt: TGTGCCAGCTCGGACAGGAACAATGAAAAACTGTTTTTT
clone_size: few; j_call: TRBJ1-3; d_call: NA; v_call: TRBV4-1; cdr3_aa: CASSQFGTIGVGNTIYF; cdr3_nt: TGCGCCAGCAGCCAATTCGGCACGATAGGGGTTGGAAACACCATATATTTT
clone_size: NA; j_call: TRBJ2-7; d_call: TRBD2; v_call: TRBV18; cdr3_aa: CASSGGGGEQYF; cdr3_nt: TGTGCCAGCTCCGGCGGGGGAGGTGAGCAGTACTTC
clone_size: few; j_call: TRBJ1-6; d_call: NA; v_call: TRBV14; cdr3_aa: CASSETFRHTGNSPLHF; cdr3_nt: TGTGCCAGCAGCGAAACCTTTCGGCACACAGGGAATTCACCCCTCCACTTT
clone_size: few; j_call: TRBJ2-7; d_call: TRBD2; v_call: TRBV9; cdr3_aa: CASSVVAGAFVEQYF; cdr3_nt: TGTGCCAGCAGCGTAGTAGCGGGGGCGTTTGTCGAGCAGTACTTC
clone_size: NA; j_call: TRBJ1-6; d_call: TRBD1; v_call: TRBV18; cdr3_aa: CASSRDRVNSPLHF; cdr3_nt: TGTGCCAGCTCCCGGGACAGGGTAAATTCACCCCTCCACTTT
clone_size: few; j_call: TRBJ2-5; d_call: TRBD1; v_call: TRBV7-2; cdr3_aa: CASSLSRDRGQETQYF; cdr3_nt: TGTGCCAGCAGCTTAAGCCGGGACAGGGGGCAAGAGACCCAGTACTTC
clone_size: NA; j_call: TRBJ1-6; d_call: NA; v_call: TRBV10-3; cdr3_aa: CAISDSGGSASYNSPLHF; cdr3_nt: TGTGCCATCAGTGACTCCGGGGGGTCAGCCTCCTATAATTCACCCCTCCACTTT
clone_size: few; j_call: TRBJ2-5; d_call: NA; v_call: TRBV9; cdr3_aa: CASSSPQGSKTQYF; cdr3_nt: TGTGCCAGCAGCTCCCCCCAGGGCTCGAAGACCCAGTACTTC
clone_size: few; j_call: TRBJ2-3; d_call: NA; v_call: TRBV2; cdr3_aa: CASSAFGKSTDTQYF; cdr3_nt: TGTGCCAGCAGTGCCTTTGGTAAATCCACAGATACGCAGTATTTT
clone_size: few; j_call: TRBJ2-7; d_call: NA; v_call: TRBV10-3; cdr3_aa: CAIRPPVVTEQYF; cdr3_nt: TGTGCCATCAGGCCCCCAGTCGTGACCGAGCAGTACTTC
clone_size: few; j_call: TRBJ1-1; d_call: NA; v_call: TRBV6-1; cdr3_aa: CASTTIPPRNTEAFF; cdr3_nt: TGTGCCAGCACTACAATCCCCCCCAGAAACACTGAAGCTTTCTTT
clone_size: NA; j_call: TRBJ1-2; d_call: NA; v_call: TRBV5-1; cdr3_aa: CARRSVTAFYGYTF; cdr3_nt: TGCGCCAGAAGATCGGTGACAGCCTTCTATGGCTACACCTTC
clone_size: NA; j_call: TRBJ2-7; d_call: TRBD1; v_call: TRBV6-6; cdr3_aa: CASRRGQGNYEQYF; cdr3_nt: TGTGCCAGCAGGAGAGGACAGGGGAACTACGAGCAGTACTTC